These 24 T cell receptor beta chains came from one sample sequenced in a study of T cells in Graves' hyperthyroidism and ophthalmopathy. Amplification targeted TCR beta CDR3 regions from RNA transcripts. HTBI primers were employed in a first-round RT-PCR of the TCR CDR3. TCRdb independently ran MiXCR on the multiplex PCR reads; one entry per CDR3 protein. The profile shows around 350,000 distinct CDR3 sequences, approximately 20% of them singletons. The sequencing sample was made of blood. The receptor set was obtained from a woman under 30 with Graves' hyperthyroidism.

This clonotype has ten or more counts. The chain carries TRBV2 and TRBJ1-1; D is unresolved. V was clipped by 5 bases and J by 5 bases, with 9 bases between them. In germline, CDR1 is SNHLY, CDR2 FYNNEI. CDR3 length equals 12 residues. The CDR3 sequence is CASSTSWTEAFF. The CDR3 DNA sequence: TGTGCCAGCAGTACAAGCTGGACTGAAGCTTTCTTT.

This clonotype was seen at least ten times. The rearrangement joins TRBV2 to TRBJ2-7; 7 positions match TRBD1. Trimming took 7 bases from V and 1 from J; bases not matched to a gene: 4. Germline-derived CDR1 and CDR2 are SNHLY and FYNNEI. The CDR3 has 13 amino acids. CDR3 coding DNA: TGTGCCAGCACCGACAGGGAGTCCTACGAGCAGTACTTC. As protein: CASTDRESYEQYF. Supplemented by reference TRBV2 and TRBJ2-7, the full variable domain reads EPEVTQTPSHQVTQMGQEVILRCVPISNHLYFYWYRQILGQKVEFLVSFYNNEISEKSEIFDDQFSVERPDGSNFTLKIRSTKLEDSAMYFCASTDRESYEQYFGPGTRLTVT.

This clonotype came up many times. The rearrangement links TRBV28 to TRBJ1-2, with D perhaps matching TRBD1 (5 bases). The CDR3 has 12 amino acids. V was clipped by 7 bases and J by 8 bases, with 14 bases between them. Germline CDR1 reads MDHEN; CDR2 reads SYDVKM. This chain's CDR3 is CASMVGTRGYTF. The CDR3 bases are TGTGCCAGCATGGTAGGGACTCGGGGCTACACCTTC.

This clonotype was seen repeatedly, ten times or more. The genes are TRBV5-1 and TRBJ2-7, with a weak D call TRBD1 (6 bases). V lost 7 bases to trimming and J lost 6 bases, with 20 bases between them. The CDR3 extends over 14 amino acids. Germline CDR1 reads SGHRS; CDR2 reads YFSETQ. The CDR3 bases are TGCGCCAGCTTCGAACCGGGACAATCCACCGAGCAGTACTTC. This sequence encodes CASFEPGQSTEQYF.

This clonotype was counted at least ten times. The chain joins TRBV6-5 to TRBJ2-7, with D unresolved. The germline CDR1 and CDR2 sequences are MNHEY and SVGAGI. The CDR3 totals 13 residues. V was cut by 6 bases and J by 3 bases, with 12 bases left in between. The CDR3 nucleotides are TGTGCCAGCAGCGTAGGGTGGCGCTACGAGCAGTACTTC. Protein: CASSVGWRYEQYF.

This clonotype was seen repeatedly, ten times or more. J is TRBJ1-1 and V is TRBV5-1; D is uncertain. The V end lost 2 bases, the J end lost 0 bases, and 11 bases lay between the germline ends. Germline CDR1 reads SGHRS; CDR2 reads YFSETQ. This CDR3 spans 15 amino acids. In DNA, the CDR3 is TGCGCCAGCAGCTTTGGGAGTGGGGTGAACACTGAAGCTTTCTTT. This sequence encodes CASSFGSGVNTEAFF. The full variable domain, rest sourced from reference TRBV5-1 and TRBJ1-1, is KAGVTQTPRYLIKTRGQQVTLSCSPISGHRSVSWYQQTPGQGLQFLFEYFSETQRNKGNFPGRFSGRQFSNSRSEMNVSTLELGDSALYLCASSFGSGVNTEAFFGQGTRLTVV.

There are many counts of this clonotype. The chain recombines TRBV7-2 with TRBJ1-2; D gene unclear. The CDR3 spans 13 residues. Deletions cut 5 bases from V and 9 bases from J, with 16 bases between. CDR1 and CDR2 from the germline V gene are SGHTA and FQGNSA. Written as DNA, the CDR3 is TGTGCCAGCAGCCCACGAGGAGTTTATCGCTACACCTTC. As protein: CASSPRGVYRYTF. The full variable domain, in which reference TRBV7-2 and TRBJ1-2 provide the parts outside the CDR3, is GAGVSQSPSNKVTEKGKDVELRCDPISGHTALYWYRQSLGQGLEFLIYFQGNSAPDKSGLPSDRFSAERTGGSVSTLTIQRTQQEDSAVYLCASSPRGVYRYTFGSGTRLTVV.

This clonotype was seen at least ten times. The rearrangement links TRBV28 to TRBJ1-5, with D possibly TRBD1 on 6 matching bases. The length of the CDR3 is 15 residues. Between the trimmed V and J ends, which lost 6 bases and 3 bases, there was a span of 15 bases. In germline, CDR1 is MDHEN, CDR2 SYDVKM. CDR3 in amino acids: CASRGTGSYNQPQHF. The CDR3, as DNA: TGTGCCAGCAGGGGAACAGGGTCGTACAATCAGCCCCAGCATTTT. Full variable domain (remainder filled in from reference TRBV28 and TRBJ1-5): DVKVTQSSRYLVKRTGEKVFLECVQDMDHENMFWYRQDPGLGLRLIYFSYDVKMKEKGDIPEGYSVSREKKERFSLILESASTNQTSMYLCASRGTGSYNQPQHFGDGTRLSIL.

This clonotype was seen at least ten times. The gene calls are TRBV12-3 or TRBV12-4 and TRBJ2-5; D gene unclear. Trimming cost V 6 bases and J 5 bases, with 13 bases left between them. The CDR3 spans 13 residues. CDR3 bases: TGTGCCAGCAGCCGATCTAGGTGGGAGACCCAGTACTTC. Amino acid sequence: CASSRSRWETQYF.

The rearrangement uses TRBV12-5 and TRBJ2-7; D remains ambiguous. V lost 2 bases, J lost 6 bases, and 14 bases lay in between. The CDR3 is 14 residues long. Per the germline V gene, CDR1 is LGHNT and CDR2 is FRNRAP. The CDR3 DNA sequence: TGTGCTAGTGGTTTGCCACGACTGTGGCTCGAGCAGTACGTC. This sequence encodes CASGLPRLWLEQYV.

The table lists this clonotype with many counts. The V gene is TRBV2, the J gene TRBJ2-7; D could derive from TRBD1 or TRBD2 (5 bases each). This CDR3 has 15 residues. Germline CDR1 reads SNHLY; CDR2 reads FYNNEI. With 3 bases removed from V and 0 bases from J, the gap between germline ends came to 12 bases. This CDR3 is CASSDGGTASYEQYF. CDR3 nucleotides: TGTGCCAGCAGTGATGGTGGGACGGCCTCCTACGAGCAGTACTTC.

This clonotype was recorded at least ten times. The V call is TRBV28, the J call TRBJ1-2; D is uncertain. CDR3 length: 13 amino acids. The germline V and J ends were trimmed by 6 bases and 7 bases, with 15 bases remaining between them. Germline V lookup: CDR1 MDHEN, CDR2 SYDVKM. This CDR3 is CASSSSYPGGYTF. The CDR3 nucleotides read TGTGCCAGCAGCTCCAGTTATCCGGGTGGCTACACCTTC.

This clonotype was recorded many times. The chain couples TRBV10-3 to TRBJ2-2; TRBD1 aligns across 8 bases. Germline values: CDR1 ENHRY, CDR2 SYGVKD. V dropped 7 bases and J dropped 2; count of bases not matched to a gene: 6. There are 15 residues in the CDR3. This chain's CDR3 is CAINYGQGNTGELFF. CDR3 in DNA: TGTGCCATCAACTACGGACAGGGCAACACCGGGGAGCTGTTTTTT.

This clonotype was observed a few times. The CDR3 nucleotides are TGTGCCAGCAGCCCGAGTCAGGGACGCGGTGGCTACACCTTC. The encoded protein is CASSPSQGRGGYTF. V and J are TRBV7-2 and TRBJ1-2, with D possibly TRBD1 on 5 matching bases. The V end lost 5 bases, the J end lost 7 bases, and 17 bases lay between the germline ends. CDR1 is SGHTA and CDR2 is FQGNSA in the germline V gene. CDR3 length equals 14 residues.

This clonotype has at least ten counts. The chain is built from TRBV29-1 and TRBJ1-5; 9 bases agree with TRBD1. The CDR3 spans 14 residues. After removal of 7 bases from V and 2 bases from J, the junction contained 6 bases not matched to a gene. Germline V CDR1 and CDR2: SQVTM, ANQGSEA. The DNA of the CDR3 is TGCAGCGCCAGAACAGGGGGCGGCAATCAGCCCCAGCATTTT. It yields the protein CSARTGGGNQPQHF.

The sample holds many counts of this clonotype. V gene TRBV6-1 combines with J gene TRBJ2-7; D is perhaps TRBD1 (5 bases). The V and J ends lost 7 bases and 4 bases respectively, with 17 bases between them. CDR3 length: 14 amino acids. CDR1 and CDR2 (germline): MNHNS, SASEGT. The CDR3 here is CASTARGAWYEQYF. The CDR3 nucleotides read TGTGCCAGCACCGCCCGTGGGGCTTGGTACGAGCAGTACTTC.

The V call is TRBV7-9, the J call TRBJ2-4; D call uncertain. Trimming removed 5 bases from V and 0 bases from J, with 14 bases in between. From germline, CDR1 is SEHNR and CDR2 FQNEAQ (reference sequence). CDR3 size: 16 residues. DNA of the CDR3: TGTGCCAGCAGCCCCTCTGGTGGGGTAGCCAAAAACATTCAGTACTTC. This encodes CASSPSGGVAKNIQYF.

This clonotype was recorded many times. The rearrangement links TRBV2 to TRBJ2-2; the D is unclear. Per the germline V gene, CDR1 is SNHLY and CDR2 is FYNNEI. There are 14 residues in the CDR3. V lost 5 bases to trimming and J lost 7 bases, with 14 bases between them. CDR3 protein: CASSRTRNGGELFF. The CDR3 DNA reads as TGTGCCAGCAGTCGAACCCGGAACGGCGGGGAGCTGTTTTTT.

This clonotype was observed many times. This sequence joins TRBV7-2 and TRBJ2-7, with a tentative D call TRBD2 (6 bases). Between the trimmed V and J ends, which lost 0 bases and 2 bases, there was a span of 11 bases. CDR1 SGHTA and CDR2 FQGNSA come from the germline V gene. This CDR3 has 15 residues. The CDR3 DNA reads TGTGCCAGCAGCTTAGCGGGGGACTCTGCCTACGAGCAGTACTTC. It codes for CASSLAGDSAYEQYF.

The chain recombines TRBV6-1 with TRBJ1-2; possible D gene TRBD1, 6 bases. CDR1 MNHNS and CDR2 SASEGT come from the germline V gene. This CDR3 has 13 residues. The CDR3 protein is CTTHPRGGYGYTF. The CDR3 coding sequence is TGTACCACCCACCCAAGGGGGGGCTATGGCTACACCTTC.

In this sample, this clonotype turned up many times. This sequence joins TRBV18 and TRBJ2-5, with 7 bases matching TRBD2. The CDR3 runs to 16 residues. Germline V lookup: CDR1 KGHSH, CDR2 LQKENI. The V segment lost 6 bases and the J segment 5 bases; nucleotides outside the gene matches: 15. CDR3 region: CASSPRLATTGETQYF. DNA for the CDR3: TGTGCCAGCTCCCCAAGACTAGCTACCACCGGCGAGACCCAGTACTTC.

The chain links TRBV12-3 or TRBV12-4 to TRBJ2-2; D might be TRBD2 (6 bases). This CDR3 is 18 amino acids long. With 6 bases removed from V and 0 bases from J, the gap between germline ends came to 20 bases. CDR3 nucleotides: TGTGCCAGCAGCCCGGGCATTGAGGGACTCGCGAACACCGGGGAGCTGTTTTTT. Translation: CASSPGIEGLANTGELFF.

This clonotype appeared many times. The chain combines TRBV15 with TRBJ1-2, with D unresolved. This CDR3 has 13 amino acids. V was trimmed by 1 base and J by 0 bases, leaving 3 bases between them. Germline assignment: CDR1 LNHNV and CDR2 YYDKDF (reference sequence). The CDR3 here is CATSRGPNYGYTF. CDR3 coding DNA: TGTGCCACCAGCAGAGGTCCTAACTATGGCTACACCTTC.

The table lists this clonotype with many counts. The V gene is TRBV25-1, the J gene TRBJ1-5; 9 nucleotides align to TRBD1. V lost 0 bases, J lost 4 bases, and 13 bases stayed unmatched. The CDR3 sequence is 19 residues long. CDR1 is MGHDK and CDR2 is SYGVNS in the germline V gene. CDR3: CASSEYRGTGLGLNQPQHF. The DNA for the CDR3 is TGTGCCAGCAGTGAATATAGAGGGACAGGGCTCGGATTGAATCAGCCCCAGCATTTT.